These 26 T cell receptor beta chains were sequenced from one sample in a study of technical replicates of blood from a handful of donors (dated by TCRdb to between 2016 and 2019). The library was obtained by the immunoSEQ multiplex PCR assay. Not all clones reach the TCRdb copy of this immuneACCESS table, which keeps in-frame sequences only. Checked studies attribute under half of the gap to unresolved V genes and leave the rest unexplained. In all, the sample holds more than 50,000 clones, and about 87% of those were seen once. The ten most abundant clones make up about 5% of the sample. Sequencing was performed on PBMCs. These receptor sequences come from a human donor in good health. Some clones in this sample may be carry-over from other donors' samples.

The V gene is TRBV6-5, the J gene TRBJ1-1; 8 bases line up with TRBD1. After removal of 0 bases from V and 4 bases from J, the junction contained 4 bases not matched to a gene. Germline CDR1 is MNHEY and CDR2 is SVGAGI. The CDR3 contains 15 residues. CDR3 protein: CASSYSDRGITEAFF. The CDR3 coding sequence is TGTGCCAGCAGTTACTCCGACAGGGGCATCACTGAAGCTTTCTTT.

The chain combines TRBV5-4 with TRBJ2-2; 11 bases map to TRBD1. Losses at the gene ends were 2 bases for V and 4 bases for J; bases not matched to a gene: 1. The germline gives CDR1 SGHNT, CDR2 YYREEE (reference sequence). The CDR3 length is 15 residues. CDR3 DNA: TGTGCCAGCAGCTTAGGACAGGGGGCCACCGGGGAGCTGTTTTTT. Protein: CASSLGQGATGELFF.

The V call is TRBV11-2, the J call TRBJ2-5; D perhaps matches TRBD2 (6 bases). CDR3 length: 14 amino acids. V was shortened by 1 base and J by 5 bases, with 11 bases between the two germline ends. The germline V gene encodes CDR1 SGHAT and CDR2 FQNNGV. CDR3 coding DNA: TGTGCCAGCAGCTTAGCGGGAGCACGGGAGACCCAGTACTTC. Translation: CASSLAGARETQYF.

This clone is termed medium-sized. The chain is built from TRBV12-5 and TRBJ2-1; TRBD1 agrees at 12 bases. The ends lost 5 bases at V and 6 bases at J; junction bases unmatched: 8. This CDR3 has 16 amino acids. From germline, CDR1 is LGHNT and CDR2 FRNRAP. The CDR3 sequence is CASGDPGQGATNEQFF. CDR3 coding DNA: TGTGCTAGTGGTGACCCGGGACAGGGGGCGACCAATGAGCAGTTCTTC.

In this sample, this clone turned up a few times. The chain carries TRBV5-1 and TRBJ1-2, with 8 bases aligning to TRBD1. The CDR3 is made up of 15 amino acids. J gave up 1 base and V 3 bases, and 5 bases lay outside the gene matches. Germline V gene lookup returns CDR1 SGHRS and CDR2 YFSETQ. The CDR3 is CASSSGTGDNYGYTF. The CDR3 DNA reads TGCGCCAGCAGCTCCGGGACAGGAGATAACTATGGCTACACCTTC.

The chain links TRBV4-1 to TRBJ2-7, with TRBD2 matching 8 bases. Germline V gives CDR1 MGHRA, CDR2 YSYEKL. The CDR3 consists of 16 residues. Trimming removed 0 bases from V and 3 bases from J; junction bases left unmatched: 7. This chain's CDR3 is CASSQDILAGYYEQYF. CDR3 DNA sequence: TGCGCCAGCAGCCAAGATATCTTAGCGGGGTACTACGAGCAGTACTTC.

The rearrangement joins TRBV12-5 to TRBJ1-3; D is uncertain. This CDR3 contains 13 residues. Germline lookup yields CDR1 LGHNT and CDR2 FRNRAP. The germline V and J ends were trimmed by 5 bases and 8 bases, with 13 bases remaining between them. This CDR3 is CASGPLGSDTIYF. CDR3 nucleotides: TGTGCTAGTGGTCCCCTCGGGTCGGACACCATATATTTT.

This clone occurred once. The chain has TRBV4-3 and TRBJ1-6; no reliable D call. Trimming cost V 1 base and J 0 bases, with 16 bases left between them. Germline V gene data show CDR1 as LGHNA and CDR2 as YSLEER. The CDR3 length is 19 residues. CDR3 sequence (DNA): TGCGCCAGCAGCCAAGCCAACAGCGGCCTCAGCTCCTATAATTCACCCCTCCACTTT. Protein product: CASSQANSGLSSYNSPLHF.

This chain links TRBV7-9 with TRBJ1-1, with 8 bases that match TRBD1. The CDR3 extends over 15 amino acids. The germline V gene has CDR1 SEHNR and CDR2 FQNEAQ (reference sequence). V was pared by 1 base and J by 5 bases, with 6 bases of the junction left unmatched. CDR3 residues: CASSLGQGIGTEAFF. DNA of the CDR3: TGTGCCAGCAGCTTAGGACAGGGGATAGGGACTGAAGCTTTCTTT.

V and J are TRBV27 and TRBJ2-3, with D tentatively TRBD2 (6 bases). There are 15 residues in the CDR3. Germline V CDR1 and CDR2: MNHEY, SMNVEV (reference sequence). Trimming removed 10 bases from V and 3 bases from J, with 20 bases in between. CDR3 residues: CATHGRNTRTDTQYF. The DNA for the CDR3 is TGTGCCACCCACGGGAGAAACACTAGGACAGATACGCAGTATTTT.

The DNA of the CDR3 is TGTGCCTGGGGGACAGGGGGCGTAGGGGGCTACACCTTC. Translation: CAWGTGGVGGYTF. This chain links TRBV30 with TRBJ1-2, with 12 bases matching TRBD1. The V gene end was trimmed by 5 bases and the J gene end by 8 bases; junction bases not matched to a gene: 6. CDR3 length: 13 amino acids. The V gene's germline CDR1 is GTSNPN and CDR2 SVGIG (reference sequence).

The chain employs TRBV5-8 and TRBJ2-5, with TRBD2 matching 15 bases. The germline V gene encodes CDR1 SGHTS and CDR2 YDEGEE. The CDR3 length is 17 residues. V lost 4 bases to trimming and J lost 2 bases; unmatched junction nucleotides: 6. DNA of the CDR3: TGTGCCAGCAGCACGGGGGGGACTAGCGGGGGGCAAGAGACCCAGTACTTC. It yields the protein CASSTGGTSGGQETQYF.

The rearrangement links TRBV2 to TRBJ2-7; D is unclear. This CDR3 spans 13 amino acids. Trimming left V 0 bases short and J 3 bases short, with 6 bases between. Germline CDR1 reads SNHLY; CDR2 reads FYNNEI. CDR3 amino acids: CASSEAGYYEQYF. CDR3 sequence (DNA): TGTGCCAGCAGTGAAGCCGGGTACTACGAGCAGTACTTC.

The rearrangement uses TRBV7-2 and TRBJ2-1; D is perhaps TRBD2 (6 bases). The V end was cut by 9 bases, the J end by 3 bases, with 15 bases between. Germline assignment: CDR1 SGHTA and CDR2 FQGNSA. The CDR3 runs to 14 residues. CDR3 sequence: CASSSRLGYNEQFF. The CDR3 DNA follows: TGTGCCAGTTCCTCCAGACTAGGCTACAATGAGCAGTTCTTC.

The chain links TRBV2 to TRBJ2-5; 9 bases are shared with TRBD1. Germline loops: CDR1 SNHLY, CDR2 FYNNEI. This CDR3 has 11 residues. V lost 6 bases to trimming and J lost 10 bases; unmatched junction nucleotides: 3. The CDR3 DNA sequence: TGTGCCAGCAGGCGGACAGGGGACCAGTACTTC. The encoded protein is CASRRTGDQYF.

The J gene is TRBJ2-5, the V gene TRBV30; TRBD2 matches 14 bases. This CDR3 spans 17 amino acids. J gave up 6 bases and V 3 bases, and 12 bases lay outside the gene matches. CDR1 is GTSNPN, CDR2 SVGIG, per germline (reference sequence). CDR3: CAWSAGTSGSILKTQYF. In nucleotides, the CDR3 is TGTGCCTGGAGCGCCGGGACTAGCGGGAGCATCCTAAAGACCCAGTACTTC.

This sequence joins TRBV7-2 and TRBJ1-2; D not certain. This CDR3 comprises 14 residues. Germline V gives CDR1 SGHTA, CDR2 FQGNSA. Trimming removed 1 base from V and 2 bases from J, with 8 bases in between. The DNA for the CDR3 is TGTGCCAGCAGCTTAGGGTGGCAGAACTATGGCTACACCTTC. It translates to CASSLGWQNYGYTF.

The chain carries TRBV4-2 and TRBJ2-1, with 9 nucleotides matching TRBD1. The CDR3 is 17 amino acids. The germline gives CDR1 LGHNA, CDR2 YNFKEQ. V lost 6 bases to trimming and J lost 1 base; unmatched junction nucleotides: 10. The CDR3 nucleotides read TGTGCCAGCAGTATGGGGGTAGGGACAGGGTCCTACAATGAGCAGTTCTTC. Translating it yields CASSMGVGTGSYNEQFF.

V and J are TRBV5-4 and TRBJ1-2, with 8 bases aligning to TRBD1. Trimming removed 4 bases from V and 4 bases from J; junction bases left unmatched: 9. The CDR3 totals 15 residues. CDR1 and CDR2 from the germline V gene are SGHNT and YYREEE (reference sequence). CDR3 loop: CASSLGQGQSYGYTF. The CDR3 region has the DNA TGTGCCAGCAGCCTCGGACAGGGCCAGAGCTATGGCTACACCTTC.

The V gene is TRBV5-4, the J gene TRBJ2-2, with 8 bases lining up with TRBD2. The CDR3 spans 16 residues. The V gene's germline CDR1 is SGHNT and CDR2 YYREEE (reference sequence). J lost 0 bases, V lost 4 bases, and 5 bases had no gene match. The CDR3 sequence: CASSPRGGSNTGELFF. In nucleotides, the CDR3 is TGTGCCAGCAGCCCCCGGGGGGGATCGAACACCGGGGAGCTGTTTTTT.

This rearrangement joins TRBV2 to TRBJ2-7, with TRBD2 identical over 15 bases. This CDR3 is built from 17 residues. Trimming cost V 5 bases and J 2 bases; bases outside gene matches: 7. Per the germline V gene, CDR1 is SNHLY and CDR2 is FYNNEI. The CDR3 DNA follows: TGTGCCAGCAGTTCGGGGACTAGCGGGAGGTCCCCCTACGAGCAGTACTTC. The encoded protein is CASSSGTSGRSPYEQYF.

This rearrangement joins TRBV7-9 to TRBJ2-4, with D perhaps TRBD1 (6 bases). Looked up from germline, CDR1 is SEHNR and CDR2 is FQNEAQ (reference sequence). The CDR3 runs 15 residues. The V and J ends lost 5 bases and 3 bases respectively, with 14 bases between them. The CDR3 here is CASSNGTYNKNIQYF. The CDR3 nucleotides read TGTGCCAGCAGCAATGGGACATACAACAAAAACATTCAGTACTTC.

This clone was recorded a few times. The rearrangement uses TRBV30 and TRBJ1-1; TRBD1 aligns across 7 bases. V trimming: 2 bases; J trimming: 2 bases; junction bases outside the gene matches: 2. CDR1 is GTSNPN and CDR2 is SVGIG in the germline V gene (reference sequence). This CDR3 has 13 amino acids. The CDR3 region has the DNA TGTGCCTGGAGTTGGACAGGAAACACTGAAGCTTTCTTT. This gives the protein CAWSWTGNTEAFF.

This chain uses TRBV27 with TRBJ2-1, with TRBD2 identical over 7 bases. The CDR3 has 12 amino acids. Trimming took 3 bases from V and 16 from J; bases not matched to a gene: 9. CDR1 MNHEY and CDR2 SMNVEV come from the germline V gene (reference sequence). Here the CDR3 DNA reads TGTGCCAGCAGTTTGGCAGCGGGACCCCCTTTCTTC. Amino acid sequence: CASSLAAGPPFF.

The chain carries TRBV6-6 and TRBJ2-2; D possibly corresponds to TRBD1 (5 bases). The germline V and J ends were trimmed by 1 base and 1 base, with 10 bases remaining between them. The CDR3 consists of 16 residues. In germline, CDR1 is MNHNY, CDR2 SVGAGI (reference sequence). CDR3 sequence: CASSYLRTLNTGELFF. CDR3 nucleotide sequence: TGTGCCAGCAGTTACTTACGGACACTGAACACCGGGGAGCTGTTTTTT.

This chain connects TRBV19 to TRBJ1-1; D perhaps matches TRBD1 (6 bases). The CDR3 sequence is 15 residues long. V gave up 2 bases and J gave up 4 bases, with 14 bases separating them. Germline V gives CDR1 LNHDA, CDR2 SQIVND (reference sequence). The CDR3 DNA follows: TGTGCCAGTAGTATATCCCGGGGGGCGAGCACTGAAGCTTTCTTT. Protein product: CASSISRGASTEAFF.